The rows below give T cell receptor beta chains drawn from one sample of a study of beta chain features in type 1 diabetes. Assay used: immunoSEQ multiplex PCR; TCRdb lists only in-frame clones, some missing. Counted here are about 150,000 clones, approximately 8% occurring once; the ten biggest clones make up 0.5% to 0.55%. The sequencing input was central memory CD4+ T cells from blood. The receptors stem from a man aged 18 to 30 with type 1 diabetes. The CDR3 runs from the conserved cysteine through the conserved F or W. The order of the fields is clone size, V gene, J gene, D gene, CDR3 protein, CDR3 DNA. The D gene is left open where the match is weak. Size is omitted from some rows. Given values are once, few, many or a class for expanded clones.

few	TRBV4-1	TRBJ2-5	TRBD1	CASSQDYRGTGYQETQYF	TGCGCCAGCAGCCAAGACTACAGGGGGACGGGGTACCAAGAGACCCAGTACTTC
few	TRBV4-2	TRBJ2-3	TRBD2	CASSQETSGRADTQYF	TGTGCCAGCAGCCAGGAGACTAGCGGGAGAGCAGATACGCAGTATTTT
.	TRBV29-1	TRBJ2-5	.	CSVRGEGGGNQETQYF	TGCAGCGTTAGGGGTGAGGGAGGGGGGAACCAAGAGACCCAGTACTTC
few	TRBV18	TRBJ2-4	.	CASSPPSKNIQYF	TGTGCCAGCTCACCACCCTCCAAAAACATTCAGTACTTC
.	TRBV19	TRBJ2-7	TRBD1	CASSPYRDRAFYEQYF	TGTGCCAGTAGTCCATACCGGGACAGGGCATTTTACGAGCAGTACTTC
.	TRBV7-9	TRBJ2-1	.	CASSHTTRSTDEQFF	TGTGCCAGCAGCCACACCACTAGATCCACCGATGAGCAGTTCTTC
.	TRBV5-1	TRBJ2-1	.	CASSLDPDNEQFF	TGCGCCAGCAGCTTGGATCCCGACAATGAGCAGTTCTTC
few	TRBV27	TRBJ2-5	TRBD2	CASSSWTSGVGETQYF	TGTGCCAGCAGTTCCTGGACTAGCGGGGTGGGGGAGACCCAGTACTTC
few	TRBV18	TRBJ2-1	.	CASSPMEVAYNEQFF	TGTGCCAGCTCACCAATGGAGGTAGCCTACAATGAGCAGTTCTTC
.	TRBV5-5	TRBJ2-1	.	CASSLPGSNEQFF	TGTGCCAGCAGCTTGCCCGGTTCCAATGAGCAGTTCTTC
.	TRBV10-3	TRBJ2-4	TRBD1	CAISTGQGLLAKNIQYF	TGTGCCATCAGCACGGGACAGGGGCTTCTAGCCAAAAACATTCAGTACTTC
few	TRBV18	TRBJ2-1	TRBD2	CASATSGTHNEQFF	TGTGCCAGCGCGACTAGCGGGACCCACAATGAGCAGTTCTTC
.	TRBV6-5	TRBJ1-2	TRBD1	CASGQGAGYGYTF	TGTGCCAGCGGACAGGGAGCAGGATATGGCTACACCTTC
.	TRBV5-1	TRBJ1-5	TRBD1	CASSPGTAEDNQPQHF	TGCGCCAGCAGCCCAGGGACAGCAGAAGACAATCAGCCCCAGCATTTT
.	TRBV15	TRBJ1-3	.	CATSPRVSSGNTIYF	TGTGCCACCAGCCCCAGGGTTAGCTCTGGAAACACCATATATTTT
.	TRBV7-2	TRBJ2-3	TRBD2	CASSSGLAGVTDTQYF	TGTGCCAGCAGCTCGGGACTAGCGGGAGTGACAGATACGCAGTATTTT
.	TRBV19	TRBJ1-2	TRBD1	CASSSTGTNYGYTF	TGTGCCAGTAGTTCGACAGGGACTAACTATGGCTACACCTTC
few	TRBV30	TRBJ1-2	.	CAWKRSGADYGYTF	TGTGCCTGGAAAAGGTCAGGGGCTGACTATGGCTACACCTTC
few	TRBV29-1	TRBJ1-3	.	CSVATLPGNTIYF	TGCAGCGTTGCGACATTGCCTGGAAACACCATATATTTT
few	TRBV5-1	TRBJ2-3	.	CASSNGPTDTQYF	TGCGCCAGCAGTAATGGCCCCACAGATACGCAGTATTTT
.	TRBV7-2	TRBJ2-3	.	CASSLAVRADTQYF	TGTGCCAGCAGCTTAGCGGTGCGGGCGGATACGCAGTATTTT
.	TRBV5-1	TRBJ2-2	.	CASSLQGRGTGELFF	TGCGCCAGCAGCTTACAGGGTCGGGGCACCGGGGAGCTGTTTTTT
many	TRBV18	TRBJ1-1	.	CASSPRAWGGPYTEAFF	TGTGCCAGCTCACCACGGGCCTGGGGGGGACCATACACTGAAGCTTTCTTT
.	TRBV7-9	TRBJ1-2	TRBD1	CASSSDRGALAYTF	TGTGCCAGCAGCTCAGACAGGGGGGCTCTCGCGTACACCTTC
.	TRBV28	TRBJ2-5	.	CASSLGDNQETQYF	TGTGCCAGCAGTTTAGGGGACAACCAAGAGACCCAGTACTTC
few	TRBV5-4	TRBJ2-7	.	CASSPTPQAGEQYF	TGTGCCAGCAGCCCTACCCCTCAGGCGGGCGAGCAGTACTTC
.	TRBV7-8	TRBJ2-1	TRBD2	CASSQLAGGNNEQFF	TGTGCCAGCAGCCAGTTAGCGGGGGGAAACAATGAGCAGTTCTTC
few	TRBV29-1	TRBJ2-1	TRBD2	CSVLSVAGGHNEQFF	TGCAGCGTTCTTTCGGTAGCGGGAGGGCATAATGAGCAGTTCTTC
.	TRBV11-2	TRBJ1-3	.	CASSLTNSGNTIYF	TGTGCCAGCAGCTTGACAAACTCTGGAAACACCATATATTTT
few	TRBV2	TRBJ1-6	.	CASSAGEASPLHF	TGTGCCAGTTCGGCAGGGGAAGCTTCACCCCTCCACTTT
.	TRBV28	TRBJ2-1	.	CASGWAVYNEQFF	TGTGCCAGCGGGTGGGCCGTCTACAATGAGCAGTTCTTC
.	TRBV19	TRBJ2-2	.	CASIIRGALVGTGELFF	TGTGCCAGTATCATAAGGGGCGCATTAGTAGGTACCGGGGAGCTGTTTTTT
.	TRBV11-3	TRBJ1-6	.	CASSSTGNSPLHF	TGTGCCAGCAGCTCCACAGGGAATTCACCCCTCCACTTT
.	TRBV6-1	TRBJ2-7	TRBD2	CASRKSGVRSYEQYF	TGTGCCAGCAGGAAAAGCGGGGTGCGCTCCTACGAGCAGTACTTC
many	TRBV18	TRBJ2-1	TRBD2	CASSPGTSGRYNEQFF	TGTGCCAGCTCTCCCGGGACTAGCGGCCGATACAATGAGCAGTTCTTC
.	TRBV5-1	TRBJ2-1	.	CASSPTTSRHEQFF	TGCGCCAGCAGCCCGACGACTAGTCGGCATGAGCAGTTCTTC
.	TRBV2	TRBJ1-5	.	CASSDPLNQPQHF	TGTGCCAGCAGTGATCCCCTAAATCAGCCCCAGCATTTT
.	TRBV6-5	TRBJ1-2	.	CASSYDGQIFYGYTF	TGTGCCAGCAGTTACGATGGGCAGATCTTCTATGGCTACACCTTC
few	TRBV25-1	TRBJ1-6	.	CASSESGHLSPLHF	TGTGCCAGCAGTGAATCAGGCCACCTTTCACCCCTCCACTTT
few	TRBV27	TRBJ2-3	TRBD2	CASSFSSGGTDTQYF	TGTGCCAGCAGTTTCTCTAGCGGGGGCACAGATACGCAGTATTTT
few	TRBV29-1	TRBJ1-2	TRBD1	CSVEAPPGQGDYGYTF	TGCAGCGTTGAAGCTCCTCCGGGACAGGGGGACTATGGCTACACCTTC
few	TRBV2	TRBJ2-2	.	CASQNTGELFF	TGTGCCAGCCAGAACACCGGGGAGCTGTTTTTT
few	TRBV29-1	TRBJ1-2	TRBD1	CSVEDRGRKSGYTF	TGCAGCGTTGAGGACAGGGGGCGGAAGAGTGGCTACACCTTC
few	TRBV29-1	TRBJ2-3	.	CSVEDYTDTQYF	TGCAGCGTTGAAGATTACACAGATACGCAGTATTTT
few	TRBV2	TRBJ2-1	.	CASNRVSYNEQFF	TGTGCCAGCAATCGAGTTTCCTACAATGAGCAGTTCTTC
.	TRBV5-1	TRBJ2-6	.	CASNRDGANVLTF	TGCGCCAGCAACAGGGATGGGGCCAACGTCCTGACTTTC